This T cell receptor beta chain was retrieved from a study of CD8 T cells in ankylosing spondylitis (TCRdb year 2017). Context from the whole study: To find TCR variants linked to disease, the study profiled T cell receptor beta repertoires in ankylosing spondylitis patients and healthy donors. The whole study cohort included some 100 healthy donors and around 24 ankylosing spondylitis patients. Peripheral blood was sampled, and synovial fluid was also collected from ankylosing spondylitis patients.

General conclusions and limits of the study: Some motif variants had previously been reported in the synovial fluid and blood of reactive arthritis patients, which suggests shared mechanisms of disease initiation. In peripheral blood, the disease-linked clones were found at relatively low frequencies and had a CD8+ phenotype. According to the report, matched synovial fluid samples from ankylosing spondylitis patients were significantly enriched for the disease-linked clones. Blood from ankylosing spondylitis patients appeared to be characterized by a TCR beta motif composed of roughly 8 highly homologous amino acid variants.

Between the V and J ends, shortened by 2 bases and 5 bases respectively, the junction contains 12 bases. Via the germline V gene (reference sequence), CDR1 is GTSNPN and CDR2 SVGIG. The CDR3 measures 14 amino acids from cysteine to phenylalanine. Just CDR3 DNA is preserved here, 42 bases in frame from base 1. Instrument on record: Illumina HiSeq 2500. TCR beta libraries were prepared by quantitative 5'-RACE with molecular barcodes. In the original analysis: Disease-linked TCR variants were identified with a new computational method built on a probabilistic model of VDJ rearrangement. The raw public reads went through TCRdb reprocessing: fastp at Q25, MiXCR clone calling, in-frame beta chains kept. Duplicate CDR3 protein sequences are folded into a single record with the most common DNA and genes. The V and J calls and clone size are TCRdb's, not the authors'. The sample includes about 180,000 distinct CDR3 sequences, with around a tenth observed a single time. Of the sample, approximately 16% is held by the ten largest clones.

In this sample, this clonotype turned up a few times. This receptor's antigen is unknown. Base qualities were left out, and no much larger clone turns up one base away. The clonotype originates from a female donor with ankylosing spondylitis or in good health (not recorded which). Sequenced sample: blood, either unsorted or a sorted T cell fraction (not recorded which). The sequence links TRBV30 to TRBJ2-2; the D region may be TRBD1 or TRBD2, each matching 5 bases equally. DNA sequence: TGTGCCTGGAGTAGAGGGGCAGGGACCGGGGAGCTGTTTTTT. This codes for CAWSRGAGTGELFF. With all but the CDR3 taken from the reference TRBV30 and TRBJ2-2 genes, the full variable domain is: SQTIHQWPATLVQPVGSPLSLECTVEGTSNPNLYWYRQAAGRGLQLLFYSVGIGQISSEVPQNLSASRPQDRQFILSSKKLLLSDSGFYLCAWSRGAGTGELFFGEGSRLTVL.